The TCR beta chain described here comes from a study of T cells in Graves' hyperthyroidism and ophthalmopathy. This clonotype has ten or more counts. TCR beta CDR3 region amplification was performed from RNA transcripts. HTBI primers were used for first-round RT-PCR of the TCR CDR3. Via MiXCR, TCRdb re-called the multiplex PCR reads, giving one row per CDR3 protein. This sample yields roughly 280,000 distinct CDR3 sequences, of which 15% to 20% are seen a single time; around 57% belongs to the top ten. Per the germline V gene, CDR1 is MDHEN and CDR2 is SYDVKM. Trimming took off 6 bases at V and 4 bases at J, with 7 bases between the two ends. The CDR3 runs to 11 residues.

The sequence was collected from a woman aged 55-69 years with Graves' ophthalmopathy. This chain joins TRBV28 and TRBJ2-7; D unclear. Sequenced material: blood. Here the CDR3 DNA reads TGTGCCAGCAGGAATATATACGAGCAGTACTTC. Translated: CASRNIYEQYF.